The clone carrying this T cell receptor beta chain was recorded a few times. Germline V lookup: CDR1 MNHNS, CDR2 SASEGT. CDR3 length equals 15 residues. The V gene lost 2 bases and the J gene lost 1 base, with 9 bases spanning the gap. Together with a sample-barcoded 5' primer, a J-beta primer mix was included in a second PCR lasting about 6 to 11 cycles. TCRdb passed the 5' RACE reads through MiXCR, listing each CDR3 protein once. The table shows about 1.8 million distinct CDR3 sequences, with approximately 50% occurring only once. This record comes from a study of blood T cells in healthy people across ages.

The gene calls are TRBV6-1 and TRBJ2-1; D not resolved. Sample: blood. The TCR comes from a woman in her 40s in good health. As DNA, the CDR3 is TGTGCCAGCAGTGAACTAATAGGATCCTACAATGAGCAGTTCTTC. It encodes CASSELIGSYNEQFF.